This TCR beta chain was documented in a study of CD8 T cells in Susac syndrome. Random hexamers were used to reverse transcribe 0.5 to 1 ug of RNA. A single record per CDR3 protein comes from TCRdb applying MiXCR to the immunoSEQ multiplex PCR reads. The sample comprises 160,000 or so distinct CDR3 sequences, 90% to 95% of which are singletons, and over 0.11% rests with the top ten. Germline values: CDR1 MNHEY, CDR2 SVGAGI. V lost 0 bases to trimming and J lost 4 bases, with 12 bases between them. This CDR3 comprises 15 residues. The source is a human donor in good health. The sample consisted of CD4+ T cells from PBMCs. V and J are TRBV6-5 and TRBJ1-1; a weak D match, TRBD1 (5 bases). The DNA for the CDR3 is TGTGCCAGCAGTTACTCTAGGGGATCGGGCACTGAAGCTTTCTTT. It translates to CASSYSRGSGTEAFF.